Shown below are 30 T cell receptor beta chains from a single sample sequenced in a study of a mutant IDH1 vaccine in newly diagnosed glioma. Antigens for these TCRs are unknown. Sequenced by immunoSEQ multiplex PCR; TCRdb stores in-frame clones only, minus some. The sample records tens of thousands of clones, about 90% being singletons. Time point here: week 5, during vaccination. A 20-mer mutant IDH1 peptide at 300 ug was injected subcutaneously with topical imiquimod. The sample consisted of PBMCs, taken from a glioma patient whose treatment included an IDH1 peptide vaccine. These TCRs come from a man younger than 35 with glioma.

The V gene is TRBV12-5, the J gene TRBJ1-1; D is perhaps TRBD1 (5 bases). In germline, CDR1 is LGHNT, CDR2 FRNRAP. V gave up 5 bases and J gave up 5 bases, with 12 bases separating them. This CDR3 has 13 residues. CDR3 sequence (DNA): TGTGCTAGTGGTCGGACACCCACTACTGAAGCTTTCTTT. This gives the protein CASGRTPTTEAFF.

The chain uses TRBV9 and TRBJ1-1, with a tentative D call TRBD1 (6 bases). Germline CDR1 is SGDLS and CDR2 is YYNGEE. Trimming left V 4 bases short and J 1 base short, with 14 bases between. There are 15 residues in the CDR3. The CDR3 DNA follows: TGTGCCAGCAGCCCGAGGGGGAGTAAGAACACTGAAGCTTTCTTT. Its protein is CASSPRGSKNTEAFF. Using reference TRBV9 and TRBJ1-1 for the parts outside the CDR3, the full variable domain is DSGVTQTPKHLITATGQRVTLRCSPRSGDLSVYWYQQSLDQGLQFLIQYYNGEERAKGNILERFSAQQFPDLHSELNLSSLELGDSALYFCASSPRGSKNTEAFFGQGTRLTVV.

This chain links TRBV5-8 with TRBJ2-3; 7 nucleotides align to TRBD2. The CDR3 spans 16 residues. Per the germline V gene, CDR1 is SGHTS and CDR2 is YDEGEE. Unmatched junction bases numbered 14, after V lost 4 bases and J lost 6 bases. CDR3 DNA: TGTGCCAGCAGCCCCTGGGGAGCGGGGAGCTCGGATACGCAGTATTTT. This sequence encodes CASSPWGAGSSDTQYF.

This sequence joins TRBV15 and TRBJ1-1, with TRBD1 identical over 7 bases. V was clipped by 0 bases and J by 0 bases; unmatched bases: 13. There are 19 residues in the CDR3. CDR1 is LNHNV, CDR2 YYDKDF, per germline (reference sequence). The CDR3 is CATSRDQERQGEMNTEAFF. In nucleotides, the CDR3 is TGTGCCACCAGCAGAGATCAGGAGCGGCAGGGGGAAATGAACACTGAAGCTTTCTTT.

V gene TRBV7-9 combines with J gene TRBJ1-2; D is possibly TRBD1 (5 bases). CDR3 length: 13 residues. Germline V CDR1 and CDR2: SEHNR, FQNEAQ (reference sequence). The germline V and J ends were trimmed by 5 bases and 4 bases, with 11 bases remaining between them. In DNA form, the CDR3 reads TGTGCCAGCAGCCCGCAGGGCGGCTATGGCTACACCTTC. Protein product: CASSPQGGYGYTF.

The chain joins TRBV4-3 to TRBJ1-2; D is unclear. Germline-derived CDR1 and CDR2 are LGHNA and YSLEER. CDR3 size: 15 residues. V shed 1 base and J shed 1 base, with 10 bases lying between them. CDR3 amino acids: CASSQGPTDNYGYTF. Written as DNA, the CDR3 is TGCGCCAGCAGCCAAGGACCGACGGATAACTATGGCTACACCTTC.

The chain recombines TRBV30 with TRBJ2-1; 9 bases align to TRBD1. V lost 3 bases, J lost 5 bases, and 2 bases stayed unmatched. Germline CDR1 and CDR2: GTSNPN and SVGIG (reference sequence). This CDR3 has 13 amino acids. The CDR3 loop reads CAWRRTGDNEQFF. The CDR3 region has the DNA TGTGCCTGGAGGAGGACAGGGGACAATGAGCAGTTCTTC.

V and J are TRBV5-1 and TRBJ2-3; a possible D gene is TRBD1 (6 bases). The CDR3 contains 15 residues. V lost 4 bases and J lost 0, with 12 bases in between. In germline, CDR1 is SGHRS, CDR2 YFSETQ. The CDR3 spells CASSPGDISTDTQYF. DNA of the CDR3: TGCGCCAGCAGCCCAGGGGATATTAGCACAGATACGCAGTATTTT.

The DNA of the CDR3 is TGTGCCAGCAGTTTAAGTACTGGGAGCTCCTACGAGCAGTACTTC. Its translation: CASSLSTGSSYEQYF. The chain uses TRBV27 and TRBJ2-7, with a tentative D call TRBD2 (5 bases). Trimming removed 2 bases at V and 0 bases at J, with 11 bases between. The CDR3 runs 15 residues. The germline V gene has CDR1 MNHEY and CDR2 SMNVEV (reference sequence).

This chain joins TRBV5-1 and TRBJ2-2; D is ambiguous. The germline CDR1 and CDR2 sequences are SGHRS and YFSETQ. The CDR3 spans 16 residues. Trimming took 4 bases from V and 4 from J, leaving 17 bases between them. CDR3 bases: TGCGCCAGCAGCGTTCGTAGGGCAGGAAGCACCGGGGAGCTGTTTTTT. Translating gives CASSVRRAGSTGELFF.

The chain employs TRBV28 and TRBJ1-1; D is possibly TRBD1 (5 bases). Trimming left V 5 bases short and J 3 bases short, with 13 bases between. From germline, CDR1 is MDHEN and CDR2 SYDVKM. CDR3 size: 14 residues. In nucleotides, the CDR3 is TGTGCCAGCAGTCCCCTCGGGGGGGACACTGAAGCTTTCTTT. It encodes CASSPLGGDTEAFF.

The V gene is TRBV4-1, the J gene TRBJ2-1; TRBD2 agrees at 7 bases. The CDR3 totals 15 residues. Unmatched junction bases numbered 4, after V lost 0 bases and J lost 5 bases. Germline V gives CDR1 MGHRA, CDR2 YSYEKL. CDR3 DNA: TGCGCCAGCAGCCAAGATCCCAGCGGGAACAATGAGCAGTTCTTC. Translated: CASSQDPSGNNEQFF.

The chain has TRBV5-1 and TRBJ2-2, with TRBD1 as a possible D gene (5 bases). Per the germline V gene, CDR1 is SGHRS and CDR2 is YFSETQ. The CDR3 has 13 residues. Trimming left V 2 bases short and J 5 bases short, with 7 bases between. The CDR3 nucleotides are TGCGCCAGCAGCTTCAGGGAAACCGGGGAGCTGTTTTTT. Amino acid sequence: CASSFRETGELFF.

This clone was counted once. The chain combines TRBV7-2 with TRBJ2-1; tentatively, D is TRBD2 (6 bases). The CDR3 has 15 amino acids. Germline CDR1 is SGHTA and CDR2 is FQGNSA. V gave up 5 bases and J gave up 10 bases, with 21 bases separating them. The CDR3 reads CASSPNPGVGSEQFF. Written as DNA, the CDR3 is TGTGCCAGCAGCCCCAACCCGGGAGTGGGGTCCGAGCAGTTCTTC.

The chain is built from TRBV4-3 and TRBJ1-2, with 12 bases identical to TRBD1. V lost 0 bases to trimming and J lost 8 bases; unmatched junction nucleotides: 10. CDR1 is LGHNA, CDR2 YSLEER, per germline. The CDR3 covers 17 residues. The CDR3 sequence: CASSQDRGTGGARGYTF. CDR3 sequence (DNA): TGCGCCAGCAGCCAAGATCGGGGGACAGGGGGCGCGAGAGGCTACACCTTC.

The chain employs TRBV19 and TRBJ2-1; 7 nucleotides align to TRBD2. The CDR3 extends over 20 amino acids. Germline values: CDR1 LNHDA, CDR2 SQIVND (reference sequence). V lost 1 base, J lost 4 bases, and 19 bases stayed unmatched. The CDR3 bases are TGTGCCAGTAGTATAGGGTCCCTAGCGGAGGAGGTCATATTTTACAATGAGCAGTTCTTC. This codes for CASSIGSLAEEVIFYNEQFF.

The chain carries TRBV5-6 and TRBJ2-3, with D maybe TRBD2 (6 bases). Germline V gene lookup returns CDR1 SGHDT and CDR2 YYEEEE. V was trimmed by 4 bases and J by 4 bases, leaving 19 bases between them. The CDR3 is 16 residues long. CDR3 nucleotides: TGTGCCAGCAGCCCGGGAGCGCGGGTCAGGGCAGATACGCAGTATTTT. Residues: CASSPGARVRADTQYF.

The genes are TRBV11-2 and TRBJ2-1; no clear D. This CDR3 contains 15 residues. Germline CDR1 reads SGHAT; CDR2 reads FQNNGV. V lost 5 bases and J 0 bases, leaving 11 bases between the germline ends. CDR3 DNA: TGTGCCAGCAGCCCTCGGTGGGACTCCTACAATGAGCAGTTCTTC. It translates to CASSPRWDSYNEQFF. Full variable domain (remainder filled in from reference TRBV11-2 and TRBJ2-1): EAGVAQSPRYKIIEKRQSVAFWCNPISGHATLYWYQQILGQGPKLLIQFQNNGVVDDSQLPKDRFSAERLKGVDSTLKIQPAKLEDSAVYLCASSPRWDSYNEQFFGPGTRLTVL.

The chain links TRBV6-1 to TRBJ1-5; no clear D. Trimming removed 7 bases at V and 7 bases at J, with 17 bases between. This CDR3 has 14 residues. Germline CDR1 reads MNHNS; CDR2 reads SASEGT. CDR3 bases: TGTGCCAGCAATTTCATCTCGACTGAGCAGCCCCAGCATTTT. Amino acids: CASNFISTEQPQHF.

V and J are TRBV25-1 and TRBJ2-2; maybe TRBD1 (5 bases). The V gene lost 3 bases and the J gene lost 6 bases, with 14 bases spanning the gap. Germline V CDR1 and CDR2: MGHDK, SYGVNS. The CDR3 contains 15 residues. The CDR3 DNA follows: TGTGCCAGCAGTGATACGCAACAGGTTTCCGGGGAGCTGTTTTTT. It is translated as CASSDTQQVSGELFF.

The chain joins TRBV4-2 to TRBJ1-2, with no clear D. The CDR3 sequence is 15 residues long. V dropped 0 bases and J dropped 8 bases, with 16 bases sitting between them. CDR1 is LGHNA, CDR2 YNFKEQ, per germline. The CDR3 protein is CASSQDLAPRHGYTF. Written as DNA, the CDR3 is TGTGCCAGCAGCCAAGATCTCGCGCCTAGGCACGGCTACACCTTC.

The chain combines TRBV7-9 with TRBJ1-2, with D perhaps matching TRBD1 (5 bases). CDR1 is SEHNR and CDR2 is FQNEAQ in the germline V gene (reference sequence). V lost 4 bases to trimming and J lost 3 bases, with 18 bases between them. The CDR3 totals 16 residues. In DNA, the CDR3 is TGTGCCAGCAGCTCCTGGGACTCTTCAACAGACTATGGCTACACCTTC. This codes for CASSSWDSSTDYGYTF.

The chain couples TRBV6-5 to TRBJ2-7; the D is unclear. V lost 2 bases and J lost 0, with 5 bases in between. CDR3 length: 13 amino acids. CDR1 is MNHEY and CDR2 is SVGAGI in the germline V gene. In DNA, the CDR3 is TGTGCCAGCAGTTACCGGGCCTCCTACGAGCAGTACTTC. Its translation: CASSYRASYEQYF.

This rearrangement joins TRBV25-1 to TRBJ1-1; no reliable D call. There are 15 residues in the CDR3. Looked up from germline, CDR1 is MGHDK and CDR2 is SYGVNS. V was cut by 3 bases and J by 0 bases, with 11 bases left in between. The DNA for the CDR3 is TGTGCCAGCAGTGACGGGCAGATCATGAACACTGAAGCTTTCTTT. Translation gives CASSDGQIMNTEAFF.

J is TRBJ2-3 and V is TRBV19; 12 nucleotides match TRBD2. CDR3 length: 15 residues. Germline V gene data show CDR1 as LNHDA and CDR2 as SQIVND (reference sequence). V lost 5 bases, J lost 5 bases, and 5 bases stayed unmatched. The chain's CDR3 is CASSLKTSGRDTQYF. In DNA form, the CDR3 reads TGTGCCAGTAGTTTAAAGACTAGCGGGAGAGATACGCAGTATTTT.

This chain uses TRBV5-6 with TRBJ1-6, with D tentatively TRBD1 (5 bases). Per the germline V gene, CDR1 is SGHDT and CDR2 is YYEEEE. This CDR3 region has 17 residues. Trimming removed 4 bases at V and 3 bases at J, with 17 bases between. CDR3 loop: CASSPGTAGNYNSPLHF. CDR3 bases: TGTGCCAGCAGCCCGGGGACGGCAGGGAACTATAATTCACCCCTCCACTTT.

The CDR3 spells CSVELGTSGSYEQYF. CDR3 DNA sequence: TGCAGCGTTGAACTCGGGACTAGCGGGAGCTACGAGCAGTACTTC. This chain connects TRBV29-1 to TRBJ2-7, with 14 bases lining up with TRBD2. J lost 3 bases, V lost 2 bases, and 3 bases had no gene match. Germline V gene sequence: CDR1 SQVTM, CDR2 ANQGSEA. The CDR3 totals 15 residues.

J is TRBJ1-1 and V is TRBV27, with a tentative D call TRBD1 (5 bases). The length of the CDR3 is 15 residues. Germline V gene sequence: CDR1 MNHEY, CDR2 SMNVEV (reference sequence). Trimming shortened V by 8 bases and J by 1 base, and 17 bases separated the two germline ends. CDR3 nucleotide sequence: TGTGCCAGCCGGGGGAGCGGGACGTGGAACACTGAAGCTTTCTTT. The encoded protein is CASRGSGTWNTEAFF.

The chain uses TRBV28 and TRBJ2-7; perhaps TRBD1 as D (6 bases). Trimming took off 3 bases at V and 0 bases at J, with 12 bases between the two ends. Germline lookup yields CDR1 MDHEN and CDR2 SYDVKM. The CDR3 contains 15 residues. DNA for the CDR3: TGTGCCAGCAGTTTCGGCCCGGACAGCTCCTACGAGCAGTACTTC. This encodes CASSFGPDSSYEQYF.

This chain links TRBV27 with TRBJ2-7; 7 bases match TRBD1. Trimming cost V 5 bases and J 3 bases; bases outside gene matches: 4. This CDR3 spans 13 amino acids. Germline loops: CDR1 MNHEY, CDR2 SMNVEV (reference sequence). In DNA, the CDR3 is TGTGCCAGCAGTACCGGGACAGTCTACGAGCAGTACTTC. Its protein product is CASSTGTVYEQYF.